This TCR beta chain was observed in a study of T cells in Graves' hyperthyroidism and ophthalmopathy. Study-wide context: Peripheral blood samples were taken at initial diagnosis, prior to any treatment. Whole-study results and caveats: In blood, most of the thyroid clonotypes expanded above 0.001 were also present.

This clonotype appeared many times. Antigen unknown. RNA transcripts provided the source from which TCR beta CDR3 regions were amplified. RT-PCR in the first round (using the HTBI primer set) targeted the TCR CDR3. Via MiXCR, TCRdb re-called the multiplex PCR reads, giving one row per CDR3 protein. This table holds over 400,000 distinct CDR3 sequences, 14% to 15% found once. The study left out patients who had uncontrolled infection, other autoimmune disease, pregnancy or lactation. The receptor's source is a young man with Graves' ophthalmopathy. Material: blood.

The chain's CDR3 is CASSIAGQGAYYEQYF. In nucleotides, the CDR3 is TGTGCCAGTAGTATAGCCGGACAGGGGGCGTATTACGAGCAGTACTTC. The chain links TRBV19 to TRBJ2-7; 11 bases are shared with TRBD1. V lost 1 base, J lost 4 bases, and 6 bases stayed unmatched. The CDR3 length is 16 residues. The germline V gene encodes CDR1 LNHDA and CDR2 SQIVND (reference sequence).